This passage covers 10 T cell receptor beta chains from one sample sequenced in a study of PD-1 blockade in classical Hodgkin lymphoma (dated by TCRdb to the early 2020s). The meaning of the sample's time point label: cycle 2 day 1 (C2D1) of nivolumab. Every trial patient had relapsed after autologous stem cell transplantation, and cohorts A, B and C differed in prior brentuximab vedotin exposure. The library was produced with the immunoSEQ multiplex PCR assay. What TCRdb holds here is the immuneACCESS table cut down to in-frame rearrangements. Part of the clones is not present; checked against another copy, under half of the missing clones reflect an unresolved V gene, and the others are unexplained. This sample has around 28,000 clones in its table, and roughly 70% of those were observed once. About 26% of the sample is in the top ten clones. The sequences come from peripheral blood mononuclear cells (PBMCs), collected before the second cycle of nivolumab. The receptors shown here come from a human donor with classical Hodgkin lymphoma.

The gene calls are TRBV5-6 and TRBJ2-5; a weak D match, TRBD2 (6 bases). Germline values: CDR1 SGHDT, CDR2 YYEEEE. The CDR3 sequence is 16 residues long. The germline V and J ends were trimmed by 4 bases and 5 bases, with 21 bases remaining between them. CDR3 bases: TGTGCCAGCAGCCCCCCAAGGACCGAGGCGGGGGAGACCCAGTACTTC. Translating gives CASSPPRTEAGETQYF.

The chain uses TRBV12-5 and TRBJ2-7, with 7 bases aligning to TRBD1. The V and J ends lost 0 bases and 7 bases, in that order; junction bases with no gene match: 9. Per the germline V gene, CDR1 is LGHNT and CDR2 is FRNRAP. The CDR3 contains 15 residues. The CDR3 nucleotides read TGTGCTAGTGGTTTGGTTCGGGGACAGTGGAGGGAGCAGTACGTC. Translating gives CASGLVRGQWREQYV.

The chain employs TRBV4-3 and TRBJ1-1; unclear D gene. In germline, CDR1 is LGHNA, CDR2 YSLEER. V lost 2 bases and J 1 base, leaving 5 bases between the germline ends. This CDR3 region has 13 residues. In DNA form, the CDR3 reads TGCGCCAGCAGCCAAACCTGGAACACTGAAGCTTTCTTT. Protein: CASSQTWNTEAFF.

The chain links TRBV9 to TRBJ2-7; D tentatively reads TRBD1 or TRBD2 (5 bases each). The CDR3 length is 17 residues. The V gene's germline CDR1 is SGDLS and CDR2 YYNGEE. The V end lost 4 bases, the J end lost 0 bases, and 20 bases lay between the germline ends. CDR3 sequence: CASSPHPGRLSSYEQYF. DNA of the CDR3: TGTGCCAGCAGCCCTCATCCGGGGCGCCTAAGCTCCTACGAGCAGTACTTC.

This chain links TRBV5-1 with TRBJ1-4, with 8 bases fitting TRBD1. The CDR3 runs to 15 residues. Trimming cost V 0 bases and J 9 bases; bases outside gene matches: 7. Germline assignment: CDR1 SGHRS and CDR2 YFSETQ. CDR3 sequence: CASSLGAGGGKKLFF. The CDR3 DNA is TGCGCCAGCAGCTTGGGTGCAGGGGGCGGTAAAAAACTGTTTTTT. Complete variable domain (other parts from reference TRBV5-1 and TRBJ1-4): KAGVTQTPRYLIKTRGQQVTLSCSPISGHRSVSWYQQTPGQGLQFLFEYFSETQRNKGNFPGRFSGRQFSNSRSEMNVSTLELGDSALYLCASSLGAGGGKKLFFGSGTQLSVL.

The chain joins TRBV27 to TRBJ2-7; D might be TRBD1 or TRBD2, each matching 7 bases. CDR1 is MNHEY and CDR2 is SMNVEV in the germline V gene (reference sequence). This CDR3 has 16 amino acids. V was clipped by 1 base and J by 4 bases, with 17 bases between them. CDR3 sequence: CASSLLGGTEPYEQYF. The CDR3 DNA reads TGTGCCAGCAGTTTATTGGGGGGGACAGAACCTTACGAGCAGTACTTC.

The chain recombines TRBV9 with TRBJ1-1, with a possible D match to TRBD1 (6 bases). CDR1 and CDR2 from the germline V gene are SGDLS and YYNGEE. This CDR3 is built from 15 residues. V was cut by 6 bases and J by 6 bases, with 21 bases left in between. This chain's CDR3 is CASTRGIEVGAEAFF. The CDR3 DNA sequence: TGTGCCAGCACTAGGGGGATAGAGGTTGGCGCTGAAGCTTTCTTT.

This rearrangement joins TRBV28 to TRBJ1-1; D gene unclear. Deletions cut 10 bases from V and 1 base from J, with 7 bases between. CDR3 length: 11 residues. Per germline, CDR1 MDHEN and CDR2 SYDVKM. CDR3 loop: CATHRNTEAFF. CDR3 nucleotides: TGTGCCACCCACAGGAACACTGAAGCTTTCTTT.

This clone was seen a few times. The DNA for the CDR3 is TGTGCCAGCAACCACAAGGGGGCGCAACCGTGGGTAGATACGCAGTATTTT. Its translation: CASNHKGAQPWVDTQYF. This sequence joins TRBV27 and TRBJ2-3; 7 nucleotides match TRBD1. After removal of 7 bases from V and 5 bases from J, the junction contained 18 bases not matched to a gene. CDR1 and CDR2 from the germline V gene are MNHEY and SMNVEV (reference sequence). This CDR3 is built from 17 residues.

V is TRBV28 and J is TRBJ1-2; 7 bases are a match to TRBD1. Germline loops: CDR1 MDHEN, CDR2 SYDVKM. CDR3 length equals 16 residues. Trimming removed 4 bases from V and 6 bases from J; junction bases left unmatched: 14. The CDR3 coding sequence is TGTGCCAGCAGTTCCAACCCCACAGGGGTCGTGGATGGCTACACCTTC. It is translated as CASSSNPTGVVDGYTF.